A selection of T cell receptor beta chains follows, all from one sample in a study of shared clonotypes between healthy human individuals. Here immunoSEQ multiplex PCR was the method, and the copy in TCRdb shows in-frame clones only, minus some. The sample records roughly 770,000 clones, roughly 96% being singletons. Sequencing was carried out using naive CD8+ T cells sorted from blood. These TCRs come from a man aged 30-40 years in good health. Each CDR3 is given with its conserved first and last residue. The D gene is left open where the match is weak. The listing skips clone size in some rows; elsewhere it reads once, few, many or a size class.

abundance	d_gene	j_gene	v_gene	CDR3nt	CDR3aa
-	-	TRBJ2-1	TRBV19	TGTGCCAGTACCCCTAGCTCCTACAATGAGCAGTTCTTC	CASTPSSYNEQFF
-	-	TRBJ1-3	TRBV7-9	TGTGCCAGCAGCTTACAGGGGTCCTCTGGAAACACCATATATTTT	CASSLQGSSGNTIYF
-	TRBD1	TRBJ1-4	TRBV9	TGTGCCAGCAGCGTAGCACAGGGGGCAGAAAAACTGTTTTTT	CASSVAQGAEKLFF
-	-	TRBJ2-1	TRBV18	TGTGCCAGCTCACCAACAGACGGTGAGCAGTTCTTC	CASSPTDGEQFF
-	-	TRBJ1-2	TRBV13	TGTGCCAGCACCTTATCGGACTTCTCCTATGGCTACACCTTC	CASTLSDFSYGYTF
-	-	TRBJ2-2	TRBV28	TGTGCCAGCAGTTTTATGGACGGGGAGCTGTTTTTT	CASSFMDGELFF
-	TRBD1	TRBJ2-7	TRBV4-1	TGCGCCAGCAGCCTAAGCCCGACAGGGGCCTACGAGCAGTACTTC	CASSLSPTGAYEQYF
-	-	TRBJ2-5	TRBV6-1	TGTGCCAGCAGCCCACTAGCCCACCAAGAGACCCAGTACTTC	CASSPLAHQETQYF
-	TRBD2	TRBJ2-7	TRBV4-1	TGCGCCAGCAGCCAAGAAGTAGCGGGGGCCCTCTACGAGCAGTACTTC	CASSQEVAGALYEQYF
once	TRBD1	TRBJ1-1	TRBV7-9	TGTGCCAGTGGACAGGGGCAAGCTTTCTTT	CASGQGQAFF
-	TRBD1	TRBJ2-7	TRBV28	TGTGCCAGCAGCGCATACAGGGGAAGGCCCTACGAGCAGTACTTC	CASSAYRGRPYEQYF
-	TRBD2	TRBJ2-7	TRBV5-4	TGTGCCAGCAGCTCCGGGACTAGCGGGAGGGCCAAGAAGTACGAGCAGTACTTC	CASSSGTSGRAKKYEQYF
-	-	TRBJ1-1	TRBV27	TGTGCCAGCAGTTTCCTCCCTGGTACATCTTTCTTT	CASSFLPGTSFF
-	TRBD2	TRBJ2-1	TRBV11-2	TGTGCCAGCAGCTCTCCGGGACTAGCGGAAGGTCTCTCCTACAATGAGCAGTTCTTC	CASSSPGLAEGLSYNEQFF
-	-	TRBJ1-1	TRBV6-1	TGTGCCAGCAGTGGGAACACTGAAGCTTTCTTT	CASSGNTEAFF
-	TRBD1	TRBJ1-1	TRBV28	TGTGCCAGCAGTTTTTCAGGGGGCAGTGAAGCTTTCTTT	CASSFSGGSEAFF
-	-	TRBJ2-1	TRBV7-8	TGTGCCAGCAGCTTAGACACTTCCCCCTCTTCCTACAATGAGCAGTTCTTC	CASSLDTSPSSYNEQFF
-	-	TRBJ1-1	TRBV30	TGTGCCTCACAAACGGAGTTGGTTACAATGAACACTGAAGCTTTCTTT	CASQTELVTMNTEAFF
few	-	TRBJ1-5	TRBV10-3	TGTGCCATCAGTGAGAATTTGGGGGCTCAGCCCCAGCATTTT	CAISENLGAQPQHF
-	-	TRBJ2-3	TRBV10-3	TGTGCCATCAGTGAGTCGACAGGAACAGATACGCAGTATTTT	CAISESTGTDTQYF
-	-	TRBJ2-6	TRBV5-1	TGCGCCAGCAGCTTGACTAAGGGGGTCCTATCGGGCTCTGGGGCCAACGTCCTGACTTTC	CASSLTKGVLSGSGANVLTF
-	-	TRBJ2-1	TRBV9	TGTGCCAGCAGCGGGGCACTCGAAGGAAATGAGCAGTTCTTC	CASSGALEGNEQFF
-	-	TRBJ2-1	TRBV28	TGTGCCAGCAGTTTATCTGGCAGCTCCTACAATGAGCAGTTCTTC	CASSLSGSSYNEQFF
-	-	TRBJ2-3	TRBV27	TGTGCCAGCAGTTTATTTAGAACAGATACGCAGTATTTT	CASSLFRTDTQYF
-	TRBD1	TRBJ2-1	TRBV27	TGTGCCAGCAGTCCCCGGGACAGCGGCTTCTCCTACAATGAGCAGTTCTTC	CASSPRDSGFSYNEQFF